These 27 T cell receptor beta chains originate from one sample sequenced in a study of blood T cell repertoires in COVID-19. Repertoires were generated with immunoSEQ multiplex PCR, while TCRdb's copy carries only in-frame clones and drops some. The table includes 200,000 to 250,000 clones, 80% to 90% detected once. Sequencing used peripheral blood. These receptors were taken from a man aged 18 to 29 with active or convalescent COVID-19.

The V gene is TRBV30, the J gene TRBJ1-3; D possibly corresponds to TRBD1 (5 bases). V was trimmed by 4 bases and J by 0 bases, leaving 10 bases between them. CDR3 length: 14 amino acids. CDR1 is GTSNPN and CDR2 is SVGIG in the germline V gene (reference sequence). CDR3 sequence: CAWNLGGSGNTIYF. The DNA for the CDR3 is TGTGCCTGGAACCTCGGGGGCTCTGGAAACACCATATATTTT.

The V gene is TRBV19, the J gene TRBJ2-2; TRBD2 aligns across 10 bases. J gave up 4 bases and V 5 bases, and 7 bases lay outside the gene matches. The CDR3 sequence is 16 residues long. Germline CDR1 and CDR2: LNHDA and SQIVND (reference sequence). The CDR3 is CASSLLAGDGTGELFF. CDR3 DNA: TGTGCCAGTAGTTTGCTAGCGGGAGATGGCACCGGGGAGCTGTTTTTT.

The chain links TRBV6-5 to TRBJ1-4, with TRBD1 as a possible D gene (6 bases). There are 14 residues in the CDR3. V was clipped by 4 bases and J by 7 bases, with 13 bases between them. Germline values: CDR1 MNHEY, CDR2 SVGAGI. The CDR3 protein is CASSFGGPGEKLFF. The CDR3 DNA reads TGTGCCAGCAGTTTCGGGGGGCCGGGTGAAAAACTGTTTTTT.

V is TRBV7-9 and J is TRBJ1-4, with D hard to call. V was clipped by 5 bases and J by 5 bases, with 12 bases between them. The V gene's germline CDR1 is SEHNR and CDR2 FQNEAQ (reference sequence). The CDR3 has 14 amino acids. The CDR3 spells CASSPWTGNEKLFF. The CDR3, as DNA: TGTGCCAGCAGCCCATGGACGGGGAATGAAAAACTGTTTTTT.

The chain combines TRBV2 with TRBJ2-7; D is unclear. Trimming removed 6 bases from V and 6 bases from J, with 9 bases in between. The CDR3 extends over 11 amino acids. Germline-derived CDR1 and CDR2 are SNHLY and FYNNEI. The CDR3 region is CASRLNGEQYF. The CDR3 DNA reads TGTGCCAGCAGGCTTAACGGCGAGCAGTACTTC.

The genes are TRBV5-8 and TRBJ1-2, with unresolved D. The germline V gene has CDR1 SGHTS and CDR2 YDEGEE. The CDR3 is made up of 15 amino acids. Trimming took off 1 base at V and 0 bases at J, with 10 bases between the two ends. CDR3 loop: CASSLREITNYGYTF. CDR3 nucleotide sequence: TGTGCCAGCAGCTTGAGGGAGATCACTAACTATGGCTACACCTTC.

J is TRBJ1-1 and V is TRBV6-5; 7 bases are shared with TRBD1. CDR1 and CDR2 (germline): MNHEY, SVGAGI. CDR3 size: 15 residues. Trimming cost V 5 bases and J 0 bases; bases outside gene matches: 6. CDR3 amino acids: CASSPTGAMNTEAFF. As DNA, the CDR3 is TGTGCCAGCAGTCCAACAGGGGCCATGAACACTGAAGCTTTCTTT.

CDR3 nucleotides: TGCGCCAGCAGGCAGCCGGGACAGAAAGAGACCCAGTACTTC. Protein product: CASRQPGQKETQYF. This chain connects TRBV5-1 to TRBJ2-5, with 7 nucleotides matching TRBD1. The CDR3 is 14 residues long. Germline assignment: CDR1 SGHRS and CDR2 YFSETQ. V was clipped by 5 bases and J by 3 bases; unmatched bases: 7.

This chain joins TRBV29-1 and TRBJ1-2, with TRBD1 matching 9 bases. The CDR3 consists of 12 residues. Germline V gene sequence: CDR1 SQVTM, CDR2 ANQGSEA. The J segment lost 7 bases and the V segment lost 4 bases, leaving 4 bases of the junction unmatched. CDR3 sequence: CSVAGQGSGYTF. DNA of the CDR3: TGCAGCGTTGCGGGACAGGGCTCTGGCTACACCTTC.

This chain connects TRBV6-5 to TRBJ2-7; tentative D call: TRBD2 (6 bases). The CDR3 spans 14 residues. V shed 5 bases and J shed 3 bases, with 14 bases lying between them. From germline, CDR1 is MNHEY and CDR2 SVGAGI. CDR3 region: CASSTGTEFYEQYF. As DNA, the CDR3 is TGTGCCAGCAGTACCGGGACTGAGTTCTACGAGCAGTACTTC.

This chain links TRBV6-2 or TRBV6-3 with TRBJ2-1; D perhaps matches TRBD2 (6 bases). Deletions cut 5 bases from V and 10 bases from J, with 15 bases between. There are 13 residues in the CDR3. The germline CDR1 and CDR2 sequences are MNHEY and SVGEGT. Here the CDR3 reads CASSKPGLTEQFF. The CDR3 region has the DNA TGTGCCAGCAGTAAACCGGGACTCACAGAGCAGTTCTTC.

The chain couples TRBV2 to TRBJ2-2; tentative D call: TRBD2 (5 bases). This CDR3 spans 13 amino acids. V was trimmed by 8 bases and J by 6 bases, leaving 13 bases between them. Per the germline V gene, CDR1 is SNHLY and CDR2 is FYNNEI. The CDR3 sequence: CASGIISAGELFF. The CDR3 DNA follows: TGTGCCAGCGGCATAATTAGCGCCGGGGAGCTGTTTTTT.

CDR3 loop: CAIKGVNYGYTF. DNA for the CDR3: TGTGCCATCAAGGGGGTAAACTATGGCTACACCTTC. This chain joins TRBV6-6 and TRBJ1-2; a weak D match, TRBD1 (6 bases). The CDR3 loop spans 12 amino acids. Trimming removed 10 bases at V and 2 bases at J, with 11 bases between. Per the germline V gene, CDR1 is MNHNY and CDR2 is SVGAGI (reference sequence).

This chain links TRBV20-1 with TRBJ2-1; maybe TRBD2 (5 bases). The germline V gene encodes CDR1 DFQATT and CDR2 SNEGSKA (reference sequence). The CDR3 length is 11 residues. The ends were cut back, 3 bases at V and 5 bases at J, with 5 bases in the middle. The CDR3 DNA reads TGCAGTGCTAGGGGAGACAATGAGCAGTTCTTC. Its translation: CSARGDNEQFF.

A note on this clone: Germline is not matched at one junction end, which may reflect a read error. The chain is built from TRBV5-1 and TRBJ1-6; TRBD1 might be the D (5 bases). Per germline, CDR1 SGHRS and CDR2 YFSETQ. The CDR3 length is 15 residues. The CDR3 DNA reads TGCGCCAGCAGCTTGCGGGGGATCACGAGTTCACCCCTCCGCTTT. Protein sequence: CASSLRGITSSPLRF.

The V and J genes are TRBV28 and TRBJ2-2; no clear D gene. Trimming took 1 base from V and 6 from J, leaving 6 bases between them. Germline-derived CDR1 and CDR2 are MDHEN and SYDVKM. This CDR3 has 13 amino acids. CDR3 bases: TGTGCCAGCAGTTTATACCGGGCCGGGGAGCTGTTTTTT. It codes for CASSLYRAGELFF.

The gene calls are TRBV7-6 and TRBJ2-1, with TRBD2 matching over 11 bases. Unmatched junction bases numbered 4, after V lost 3 bases and J lost 3 bases. CDR1 is SGHVS and CDR2 is FNYEAQ in the germline V gene. The CDR3 totals 16 residues. The CDR3 is CASSLAGTSGYNEQFF. CDR3 DNA sequence: TGTGCCAGCAGCTTGGCCGGGACTAGCGGCTACAATGAGCAGTTCTTC. The entire variable domain, with the rest obtained from reference TRBV7-6 and TRBJ2-1, is as follows: GAGVSQSPRYKVTKRGQDVALRCDPISGHVSLYWYRQALGQGPEFLTYFNYEAQQDKSGLPNDRFSAERPEGSISTLTIQRTEQRDSAMYRCASSLAGTSGYNEQFFGPGTRLTVL.

A note on this clone: Other DNA sequences in this specimen translate into the identical CDR3. This rearrangement joins TRBV30 to TRBJ2-2, with 8 bases that match TRBD1. Germline CDR1 and CDR2: GTSNPN and SVGIG (reference sequence). There are 14 residues in the CDR3. V shed 0 bases and J 5 bases; nucleotides not matched to a gene: 2. In DNA, the CDR3 is TGTGCCTGGAGTGTTACAGGGGGTACCGGGGAGCTGTTTTTT. Translation gives CAWSVTGGTGELFF.

The chain couples TRBV15 to TRBJ2-1, with TRBD2 matching over 13 bases. CDR1 is LNHNV, CDR2 YYDKDF, per germline (reference sequence). This CDR3 spans 18 amino acids. V trimming: 5 bases; J trimming: 0 bases; junction bases outside the gene matches: 7. CDR3 in amino acids: CATSGGTSGIGSYNEQFF. The DNA for the CDR3 is TGTGCCACCAGCGGTGGGACTAGCGGGATCGGCTCCTACAATGAGCAGTTCTTC. The full variable domain, completed using reference TRBV15 and TRBJ2-1, is DAMVIQNPRYQVTQFGKPVTLSCSQTLNHNVMYWYQQKSSQAPKLLFHYYDKDFNNEADTPDNFQSRRPNTSFCFLDIRSPGLGDTAMYLCATSGGTSGIGSYNEQFFGPGTRLTVL.

V is TRBV6-2 or TRBV6-3 and J is TRBJ2-3; 11 bases agree with TRBD2. The trim removed 5 bases at V and 2 bases at J, leaving 3 bases unmatched. CDR1 and CDR2 (germline): MNHEY, SVGEGT. The CDR3 loop spans 15 amino acids. CDR3 protein: CASSIAGGPTDTQYF. DNA of the CDR3: TGTGCCAGCAGTATAGCGGGAGGGCCCACAGATACGCAGTATTTT.

This chain connects TRBV3-1 (or the pseudogene TRBV3-2) to TRBJ1-2, with 7 bases identical to TRBD1. The V gene's germline CDR1 is LGHDT and CDR2 YNNKEL (reference sequence). Unmatched junction bases numbered 7, after V lost 0 bases and J lost 6 bases. This CDR3 comprises 15 residues. Written as DNA, the CDR3 is TGTGCCAGCAGCCAAGACCCGACAGGGAACCATGGCTACACCTTC. Amino acid sequence: CASSQDPTGNHGYTF.

This chain uses TRBV27 with TRBJ1-1; 9 nucleotides match TRBD1. This CDR3 region has 14 residues. Germline assignment: CDR1 MNHEY and CDR2 SMNVEV (reference sequence). The junction had 5 bases not matched to a gene; V was cut back by 2 bases and J by 7 bases. The CDR3 region has the DNA TGTGCCAGCAGTTTACTGGGACAGGGAAATGAAGCTTTCTTT. This translates into CASSLLGQGNEAFF.

The chain combines TRBV19 with TRBJ1-5, with 9 bases identical to TRBD1. The CDR3 consists of 17 residues. After removal of 5 bases from V and 6 bases from J, the junction contained 14 bases not matched to a gene. CDR1 and CDR2 from the germline V gene are LNHDA and SQIVND (reference sequence). The chain's CDR3 is CASSQRSGTGWSQPQHF. In nucleotides, the CDR3 is TGTGCCAGTAGTCAAAGGTCCGGGACAGGGTGGAGTCAGCCCCAGCATTTT.

The CDR3 DNA follows: TGTGCCAGTAGTGGGAGGACAGGGGGAATGAACACTGAAGCTTTCTTT. This codes for CASSGRTGGMNTEAFF. The chain employs TRBV19 and TRBJ1-1; 10 bases align to TRBD1. The CDR3 spans 16 residues. Trimming took 5 bases from V and 0 from J; bases not matched to a gene: 6. The germline V gene has CDR1 LNHDA and CDR2 SQIVND (reference sequence).

The chain carries TRBV7-6 and TRBJ2-3; weak D call: TRBD2 (6 bases). V was clipped by 1 base and J by 3 bases, with 17 bases between them. The CDR3 length is 17 residues. From germline, CDR1 is SGHVS and CDR2 FNYEAQ. The CDR3, as DNA: TGTGCCAGCAGCTTAGGGGCGGCTGGCGGGGAAACAGATACGCAGTATTTT. Its translation is CASSLGAAGGETDTQYF.

The chain combines TRBV18 with TRBJ1-6, with 9 bases aligning to TRBD1. CDR1 KGHSH and CDR2 LQKENI come from the germline V gene. The J segment lost 0 bases and the V segment lost 3 bases, leaving 6 bases of the junction unmatched. This CDR3 has 18 residues. The CDR3 bases are TGTGCCAGCTCACCTTTACCGGGACAGGGCTCCTATAATTCACCCCTCCACTTT. This encodes CASSPLPGQGSYNSPLHF.

The gene calls are TRBV6-5 and TRBJ1-6; D not certain. The V gene lost 6 bases and the J gene lost 9 bases, with 9 bases spanning the gap. CDR3 length equals 12 residues. Germline V lookup: CDR1 MNHEY, CDR2 SVGAGI. The CDR3 spells CASRAAGSPLHF. The CDR3 nucleotides are TGTGCCAGCAGGGCGGCGGGTTCACCCCTCCACTTT.